This note documents a single T cell receptor beta chain sequence. This sample stems from a study of control samples from healthy donors and cancer patients. V was clipped by 0 bases and J by 0 bases, with 6 bases between them. CDR3 length: 15 amino acids. Per germline, CDR1 SEHNR and CDR2 FQNEAQ (reference sequence). The repertoire was sequenced with immunoSEQ multiplex PCR; TCRdb's copy has only in-frame clones and lacks some. Among 100,000 to 110,000 clones listed, about 90% were seen once. The clonotype originates from a woman in her forties or fifties in good health. This chain connects TRBV7-9 to TRBJ1-3; no reliable D call. Sequenced sample: blood. CDR3 bases: TGTGCCAGCAGCTTAGCGCGGATCTCTGGAAACACCATATATTTT. Amino acid sequence: CASSLARISGNTIYF.